The 19 T cell receptor beta chains below were found in one sample sequenced in a study of beta chain features in type 1 diabetes. General study points: Type 1 diabetes patients had TCRB CDR3s that were shorter (moderately but significantly so) in all four CD4+ subsets.

Their antigen targets remain unknown. Isolated RNA was reverse transcribed in full, so expressed TCRB transcripts were sequenced. Method: immunoSEQ multiplex PCR; TCRdb's copy keeps in-frame clones and lacks some. This table holds 300,000 to 350,000 clones, less than 15% found once. The sample consisted of naive CD4+ T cells from blood. The receptors derive from a woman aged 18-29 years with type 1 diabetes.

This chain connects TRBV6-6 to TRBJ2-2, with D uncertain. Trimming left V 4 bases short and J 6 bases short, with 9 bases between. Germline lookup yields CDR1 MNHNY and CDR2 SVGAGI (reference sequence). The CDR3 is 13 amino acids. The CDR3 DNA sequence: TGTGCCAGCAGTTCGGTGGTGGCCGGGGAGCTGTTTTTT. Protein: CASSSVVAGELFF.

The rearrangement uses TRBV5-4 and TRBJ1-2, with 7 nucleotides matching TRBD1. CDR1 is SGHNT, CDR2 YYREEE, per germline (reference sequence). After removal of 0 bases from V and 6 bases from J, the junction contained 5 bases not matched to a gene. The CDR3 runs to 14 residues. Here the CDR3 reads CASSLAGGQHGYTF. In DNA form, the CDR3 reads TGTGCCAGCAGCTTGGCCGGGGGACAGCATGGCTACACCTTC.

J is TRBJ2-2 and V is TRBV9, with a tentative D call TRBD2 (6 bases). The germline gives CDR1 SGDLS, CDR2 YYNGEE. Trimming took off 0 bases at V and 4 bases at J, with 13 bases between the two ends. CDR3 size: 16 residues. The CDR3 DNA reads TGTGCCAGCAGCGTAGAACCAGCGGGTGGCACCGGGGAGCTGTTTTTT. Its translation: CASSVEPAGGTGELFF.

The chain joins TRBV2 to TRBJ2-7; 11 bases are a match to TRBD2. The CDR3 is made up of 15 amino acids. The germline CDR1 and CDR2 sequences are SNHLY and FYNNEI. V trimming: 4 bases; J trimming: 3 bases; junction bases outside the gene matches: 5. CDR3 region: CASSGGLAGGYEQYV. CDR3 nucleotides: TGTGCCAGCAGTGGGGGCCTAGCGGGAGGCTACGAGCAGTACGTC.

The chain employs TRBV28 and TRBJ2-7, with 7 bases matching TRBD1. After removal of 2 bases from V and 3 bases from J, the junction contained 7 bases not matched to a gene. CDR1 is MDHEN, CDR2 SYDVKM, per germline. CDR3 size: 15 residues. Written as DNA, the CDR3 is TGTGCCAGCAGTTTAAAACGGGACAGAAGCTACGAGCAGTACTTC. Protein sequence: CASSLKRDRSYEQYF. The full variable domain, in which reference TRBV28 and TRBJ2-7 provide the parts outside the CDR3, is DVKVTQSSRYLVKRTGEKVFLECVQDMDHENMFWYRQDPGLGLRLIYFSYDVKMKEKGDIPEGYSVSREKKERFSLILESASTNQTSMYLCASSLKRDRSYEQYFGPGTRLTVT.

This clone was observed a few times. This CDR3 reads CASSLLASTEAFF. The DNA of the CDR3 is TGTGCCAGCAGCTTACTGGCTTCCACTGAAGCTTTCTTT. V usage is TRBV7-9 and J usage is TRBJ1-1; D unresolved. V was cut by 2 bases and J by 4 bases, with 8 bases left in between. The CDR3 has 13 residues. Germline V lookup: CDR1 SEHNR, CDR2 FQNEAQ (reference sequence).

A note on this clone: The sample has other DNA sequences that encode this CDR3 too. This chain connects TRBV29-1 to TRBJ1-5, with TRBD1 matching over 7 bases. There are 13 residues in the CDR3. Trimming removed 7 bases from V and 4 bases from J; junction bases left unmatched: 7. In germline, CDR1 is SQVTM, CDR2 ANQGSEA. The CDR3: CSAETGTNQPQHF. DNA of the CDR3: TGCAGCGCCGAGACAGGGACTAATCAGCCCCAGCATTTT.

This clone was observed a few times. This chain joins TRBV10-3 and TRBJ1-1; D possibly corresponds to TRBD1 (5 bases). Looked up from germline, CDR1 is ENHRY and CDR2 is SYGVKD. Between the trimmed V and J ends, which lost 6 bases and 4 bases, there was a span of 15 bases. CDR3 size: 14 residues. The CDR3 DNA sequence: TGTGCCATCAGACCACCCCAGGGAGGCACTGAAGCTTTCTTT. Amino acid sequence: CAIRPPQGGTEAFF.

The chain uses TRBV7-9 and TRBJ1-3; tentative D call: TRBD1 (6 bases). This CDR3 contains 16 residues. Trimming removed 4 bases from V and 0 bases from J, with 13 bases in between. Germline V gene data show CDR1 as SEHNR and CDR2 as FQNEAQ (reference sequence). CDR3 in amino acids: CASSSQDSSSGNTIYF. Here the CDR3 DNA reads TGTGCCAGCAGCTCACAGGACAGTAGCTCTGGAAACACCATATATTTT.

This clone was counted between two and nine times. The rearrangement uses TRBV10-2 and TRBJ1-1; D gene ambiguous. Germline V CDR1 and CDR2: WSHSY, SAAADI. V shed 5 bases and J shed 6 bases, with 7 bases lying between them. The CDR3 is 11 residues long. CDR3 residues: CASSNRAEAFF. The DNA for the CDR3 is TGCGCCAGCAGTAATCGTGCTGAAGCTTTCTTT.

The chain couples TRBV28 to TRBJ2-7, with TRBD2 identical over 11 bases. Looked up from germline, CDR1 is MDHEN and CDR2 is SYDVKM. Trimming removed 6 bases from V and 4 bases from J; junction bases left unmatched: 8. This CDR3 contains 15 residues. The CDR3 DNA follows: TGTGCCAGCAGAACGACTAGCGGGATAGGGTACGAGCAGTACTTC. Encoded protein: CASRTTSGIGYEQYF. Combining the CDR3 with reference TRBV28 and TRBJ2-7 gives the whole variable domain DVKVTQSSRYLVKRTGEKVFLECVQDMDHENMFWYRQDPGLGLRLIYFSYDVKMKEKGDIPEGYSVSREKKERFSLILESASTNQTSMYLCASRTTSGIGYEQYFGPGTRLTVT.

The table lists this clone with a count of one. V is TRBV30 and J is TRBJ2-1; 10 bases match TRBD2. Trimming removed 1 base from V and 7 bases from J; junction bases left unmatched: 22. Germline V lookup: CDR1 GTSNPN, CDR2 SVGIG (reference sequence). This CDR3 region has 20 residues. This CDR3 is CAWSAKTGTSPSGRVNEQFF. The CDR3 coding sequence is TGTGCCTGGAGTGCCAAAACCGGGACTTCACCCAGCGGGAGGGTGAATGAGCAGTTCTTC.

The chain carries TRBV11-3 and TRBJ2-1, with TRBD2 identical over 7 bases. The germline gives CDR1 SGHNT, CDR2 YENEEA. Trimming removed 5 bases from V and 7 bases from J; junction bases left unmatched: 14. This CDR3 contains 16 residues. The CDR3, as DNA: TGTGCCAGCAGCCGGACGGGACTACTGCTTCCAAATGAGCAGTTCTTC. Translating it yields CASSRTGLLLPNEQFF.

This clone has just a few counts. The J gene is TRBJ2-2, the V gene TRBV30; D remains ambiguous. V gave up 0 bases and J gave up 7 bases, with 9 bases separating them. Germline assignment: CDR1 GTSNPN and CDR2 SVGIG (reference sequence). CDR3 length: 13 amino acids. Written as DNA, the CDR3 is TGTGCCTGGAGTGTACGGGTGGACGGGGAGCTGTTTTTT. This translates into CAWSVRVDGELFF.

The chain combines TRBV4-1 with TRBJ1-1; 8 nucleotides agree with TRBD1. The germline gives CDR1 MGHRA, CDR2 YSYEKL. Trimming removed 4 bases from V and 8 bases from J; junction bases left unmatched: 9. The CDR3 extends over 14 amino acids. The CDR3 region has the DNA TGCGCCAGCAGCCGACCGGGGACAGGCCGGGAAGCTTTCTTT. Protein sequence: CASSRPGTGREAFF.

This clone was observed a handful of times. This sequence joins TRBV6-1 and TRBJ2-3, with 7 bases fitting TRBD1. The CDR3 sequence is 14 residues long. Germline CDR1 and CDR2: MNHNS and SASEGT. V shed 4 bases, J shed 6 bases, and the junction held 7 bases outside the gene matches. The CDR3 sequence: CASSAGTVGDTQYF. In DNA, the CDR3 is TGTGCCAGCAGTGCTGGGACAGTGGGGGATACGCAGTATTTT.

J is TRBJ2-1 and V is TRBV11-3; 9 bases match TRBD2. The CDR3 contains 16 residues. Looked up from germline, CDR1 is SGHNT and CDR2 is YENEEA. V lost 2 bases, J lost 1 base, and 3 bases stayed unmatched. In DNA, the CDR3 is TGTGCCAGCAGCTTATTAGCGGGAGCATCCTACAATGAGCAGTTCTTC. Translating gives CASSLLAGASYNEQFF. Looking up the rest from reference TRBV11-3 and TRBJ2-1 gives the full variable domain: EAGVVQSPRYKIIEKKQPVAFWCNPISGHNTLYWYLQNLGQGPELLIRYENEEAVDDSQLPKDRFSAERLKGVDSTLKIQPAELGDSAVYLCASSLLAGASYNEQFFGPGTRLTVL.

This rearrangement joins TRBV27 to TRBJ1-4, with TRBD1 matching 8 bases. This CDR3 spans 16 amino acids. V was clipped by 7 bases and J by 8 bases; unmatched bases: 15. The germline V gene encodes CDR1 MNHEY and CDR2 SMNVEV (reference sequence). In DNA, the CDR3 is TGTGCCAGCACTCGCCGGGGGACAGGAGCTGGAGAAAAACTGTTTTTT. It specifies CASTRRGTGAGEKLFF.

For this clone: The sample has other DNA sequences that encode this CDR3 too. The V call is TRBV4-3, the J call TRBJ1-2; weak D call: TRBD1 (5 bases). CDR1 and CDR2 from the germline V gene are LGHNA and YSLEER. The CDR3 length is 13 residues. V lost 1 base and J lost 5, with 8 bases in between. The CDR3 reads CASSQGQGYGYTF. DNA of the CDR3: TGCGCCAGCAGCCAAGGGCAGGGTTATGGCTACACCTTC.